This T cell receptor beta chain was sequenced during a study of T cell repertoires in cytomegalovirus infection. V lost 5 bases to trimming and J lost 5 bases; unmatched junction nucleotides: 6. The CDR3 length is 14 residues. Germline loops: CDR1 SGHAT, CDR2 FQNNGV. TCRdb used MiXCR to reprocess the reads, holding one entry per CDR3 protein. Here the sample spans around 300,000 distinct CDR3 sequences, approximately 9.5% being singletons. This rearrangement joins TRBV11-2 to TRBJ1-2; 9 nucleotides line up with TRBD1. Sequenced sample: PBMCs. The sequence derives from a human donor in good health (CMV status not recorded). Some clones in this sample may be carry-over from other donors' samples. CDR3 in DNA: TGTGCCAGCAGCACCCAGACAGGGGGGTATGGCTACACCTTC. Residues: CASSTQTGGYGYTF.